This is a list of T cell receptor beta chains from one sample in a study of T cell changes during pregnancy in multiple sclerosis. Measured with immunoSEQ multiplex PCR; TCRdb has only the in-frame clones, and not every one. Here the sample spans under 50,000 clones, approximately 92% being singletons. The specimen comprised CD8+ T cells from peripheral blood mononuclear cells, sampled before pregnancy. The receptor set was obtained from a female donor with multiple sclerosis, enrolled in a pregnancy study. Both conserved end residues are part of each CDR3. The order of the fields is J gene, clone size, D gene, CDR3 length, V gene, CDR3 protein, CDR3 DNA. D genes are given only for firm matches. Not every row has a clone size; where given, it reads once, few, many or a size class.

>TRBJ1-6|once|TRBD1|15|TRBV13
CASGQLRSYNSPLHF
TGTGCCTCGGGACAGCTCCGCTCCTATAATTCACCCCTCCACTTT
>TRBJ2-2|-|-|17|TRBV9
CASSVAKDLPNTGELFF
TGTGCCAGCAGCGTAGCGAAAGACTTGCCGAACACCGGGGAGCTGTTTTTT
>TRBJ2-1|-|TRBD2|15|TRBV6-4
CASSDSTSGSNEQFF
TGTGCCAGCAGTGACTCAACTAGCGGGAGCAATGAGCAGTTCTTC
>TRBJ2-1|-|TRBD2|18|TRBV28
CASSLSFGTSGAYNEQFF
TGTGCCAGCAGTTTATCTTTTGGGACTAGCGGGGCCTACAATGAGCAGTTCTTC
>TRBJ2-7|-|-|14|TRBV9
CASSGGTVPYEQYF
TGTGCCAGCAGCGGCGGGACAGTACCTTACGAGCAGTACTTC
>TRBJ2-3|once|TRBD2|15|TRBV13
CASSILAGGTDTQYF
TGTGCCAGCAGCATACTAGCGGGAGGGACAGATACGCAGTATTTT
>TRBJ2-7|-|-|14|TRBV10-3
CAIRVSPGSYEQYF
TGTGCCATCAGAGTCTCCCCGGGAAGCTACGAGCAGTACTTC
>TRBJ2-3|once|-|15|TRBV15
CATSRVTGGADTQYF
TGTGCCACCAGCAGAGTTACAGGGGGGGCAGATACGCAGTATTTT
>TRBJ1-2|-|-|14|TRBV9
CASSVANSWYGYTF
TGTGCCAGCAGCGTAGCTAACAGTTGGTATGGCTACACCTTC
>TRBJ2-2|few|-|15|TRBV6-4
CASKGSPGRTGELFF
TGTGCCAGCAAGGGGAGCCCCGGGAGAACCGGGGAGCTGTTTTTT
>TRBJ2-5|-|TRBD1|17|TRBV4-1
CASSQGAGQGVQETQYF
TGCGCCAGCAGCCAAGGGGCGGGTCAGGGGGTACAAGAGACCCAGTACTTC
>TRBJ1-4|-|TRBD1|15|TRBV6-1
CASRLQDRLNEKLFF
TGTGCCAGCAGACTTCAGGACAGGTTAAATGAAAAACTGTTTTTT
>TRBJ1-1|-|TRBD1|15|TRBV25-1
CASSEYGTGGTEAFF
TGTGCCAGCAGTGAATATGGGACAGGGGGTACTGAAGCTTTCTTT
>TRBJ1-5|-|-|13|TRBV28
CASSYNSNQPQHF
TGTGCCAGCAGTTACAATAGCAATCAGCCCCAGCATTTT
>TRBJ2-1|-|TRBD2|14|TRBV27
CASGLAASYNEQFF
TGTGCCAGCGGACTAGCGGCCTCCTACAATGAGCAGTTCTTC
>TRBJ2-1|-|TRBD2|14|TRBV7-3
CASSPRGAYNEQFF
TGTGCCAGCAGCCCCCGGGGGGCCTACAATGAGCAGTTCTTC
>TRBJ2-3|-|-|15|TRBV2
CASSELAGRGNTQYF
TGTGCCAGCAGTGAACTCGCGGGAAGGGGAAATACGCAGTATTTT
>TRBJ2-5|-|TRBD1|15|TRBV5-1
CASSLRDRGLETQYF
TGCGCCAGCAGCTTGCGGGACAGGGGGTTGGAGACCCAGTACTTC
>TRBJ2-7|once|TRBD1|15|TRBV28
CASSSGWDRSYEQYF
TGTGCCAGCAGTTCTGGATGGGACAGGTCCTACGAGCAGTACTTC
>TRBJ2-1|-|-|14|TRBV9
CASSATDTHNEQFF
TGTGCCAGCAGCGCAACGGACACCCACAATGAGCAGTTCTTC
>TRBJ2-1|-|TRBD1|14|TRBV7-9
CASLGQATYNEQFF
TGTGCCAGCCTGGGACAGGCTACTTACAATGAGCAGTTCTTC
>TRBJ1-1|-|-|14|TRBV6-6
CASSYLTENTEAFF
TGTGCCAGCAGTTACCTGACAGAGAACACTGAAGCTTTCTTT
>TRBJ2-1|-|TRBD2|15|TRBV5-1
CASSLEALGRDEQFF
TGCGCCAGCAGCTTAGAGGCTTTGGGGAGGGATGAGCAGTTCTTC
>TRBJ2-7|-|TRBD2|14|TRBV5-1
CASSLAGGLGEQYF
TGCGCCAGCAGCTTGGCGGGGGGGCTCGGGGAGCAGTACTTC
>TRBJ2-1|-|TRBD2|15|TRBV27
CASSLRAGGNNEQFF
TGTGCCAGCAGCCTAAGAGCGGGGGGTAACAATGAGCAGTTCTTC
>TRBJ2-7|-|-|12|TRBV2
CATRDTIYEQYF
TGTGCCACCCGGGACACTATCTACGAGCAGTACTTC
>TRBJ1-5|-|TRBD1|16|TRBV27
CASSLIKGAGNQPQHF
TGTGCCAGCAGTTTAATCAAGGGGGCCGGCAATCAGCCCCAGCATTTT
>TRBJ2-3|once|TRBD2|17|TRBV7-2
CASSWPTSGGATDTQYF
TGTGCCAGCAGCTGGCCCACTAGCGGGGGGGCCACAGATACGCAGTATTTT
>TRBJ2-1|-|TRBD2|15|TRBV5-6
CASSFGGRAGNEQFF
TGTGCCAGCAGCTTCGGAGGGAGGGCCGGGAATGAGCAGTTCTTC
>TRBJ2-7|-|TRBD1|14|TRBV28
CASSQGDSRAEQYF
TGTGCCAGCAGCCAGGGGGACAGTAGAGCCGAGCAGTACTTC
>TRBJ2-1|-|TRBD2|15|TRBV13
CASSFLSSGINEQFF
TGTGCCAGCAGCTTCCTGAGTAGCGGGATTAATGAGCAGTTCTTC
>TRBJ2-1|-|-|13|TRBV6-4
CASPRGTHNEQFF
TGTGCCAGCCCTAGGGGTACCCACAATGAGCAGTTCTTC
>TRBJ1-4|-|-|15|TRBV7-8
CASSPNGPRAEKLFF
TGTGCCAGCAGCCCGAATGGGCCGCGGGCCGAAAAACTGTTTTTT
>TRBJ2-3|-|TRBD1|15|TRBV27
CASGGQITPTDTQYF
TGTGCCAGCGGGGGACAGATTACACCCACAGATACGCAGTATTTT